This TCR beta chain was retrieved from a study of blood T cell repertoires in COVID-19. Whole-study context: Italy, Spain and the United States were the sources of the convalescent and acute COVID-19 samples.

Study processing details: Reference gene primer amplification yielded estimated nucleated cell counts. Clones were read by immunoSEQ multiplex PCR, and TCRdb kept only the in-frame ones, dropping some. The V and J calls and clone size come from that table; D and trimming were worked out from the DNA. The sample holds 170,000 or so clones, around 86% seen once. Per germline, CDR1 MNHEY and CDR2 SMNVEV (reference sequence). This CDR3 has 15 residues. With V trimmed by 2 bases and J by 3 bases, 4 bases remained unmatched. The material sequenced was peripheral blood. This chain connects TRBV27 to TRBJ1-1; 9 bases match TRBD1. The receptor comes from a middle-aged man with active or convalescent COVID-19. This chain's CDR3 is CASSLTGGTYTEAFF. The DNA for the CDR3 is TGTGCCAGCAGTTTAACAGGGGGCACATACACTGAAGCTTTCTTT.